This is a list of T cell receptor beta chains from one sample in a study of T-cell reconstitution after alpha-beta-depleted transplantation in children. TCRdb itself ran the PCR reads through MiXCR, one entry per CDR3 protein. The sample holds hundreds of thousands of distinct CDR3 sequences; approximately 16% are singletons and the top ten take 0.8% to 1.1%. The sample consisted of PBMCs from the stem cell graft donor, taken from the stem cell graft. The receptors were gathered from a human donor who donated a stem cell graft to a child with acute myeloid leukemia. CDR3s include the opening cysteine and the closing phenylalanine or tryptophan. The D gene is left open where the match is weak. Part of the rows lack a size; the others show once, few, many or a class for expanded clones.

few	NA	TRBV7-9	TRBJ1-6	CASSSSGLYGSPLHF
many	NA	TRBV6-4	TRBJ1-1	CASSAQSGNTEAFF
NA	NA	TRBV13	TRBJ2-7	CASSRHTWTGNSYEQYF
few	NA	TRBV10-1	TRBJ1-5	CASSESGSNQPQHF
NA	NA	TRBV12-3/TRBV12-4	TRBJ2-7	CASIRGTYEQYF
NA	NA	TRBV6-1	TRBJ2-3	CASSPGTHSTDTQYF
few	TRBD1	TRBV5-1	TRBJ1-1	CASSRGGEGAIRTEAFF
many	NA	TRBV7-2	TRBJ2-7	CASSAQGYEQYF
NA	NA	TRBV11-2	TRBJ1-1	CASSFGDNEAFF
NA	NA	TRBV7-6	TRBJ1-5	CASSLKGDSNQPQHF
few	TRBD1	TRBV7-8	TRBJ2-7	CASSLYGTGGVEQYF
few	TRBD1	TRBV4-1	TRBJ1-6	CASSQVGTGESPLHF
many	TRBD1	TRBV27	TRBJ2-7	CASSLADRGNEQYF
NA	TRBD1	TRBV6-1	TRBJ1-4	CASSDSPGTGIEKLFF
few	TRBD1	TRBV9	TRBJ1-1	CASSVGDSPEAFF
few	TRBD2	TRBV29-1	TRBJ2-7	CSVVLAGSYEQYF
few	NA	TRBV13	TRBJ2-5	CASNTPRGEETQYF
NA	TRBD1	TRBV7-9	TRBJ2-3	CASSHPGGRTDTQYF
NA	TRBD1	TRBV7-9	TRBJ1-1	CASSDRGFLGTEAFF
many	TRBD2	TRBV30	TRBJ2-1	CAWSDGGLAHYNEQFF
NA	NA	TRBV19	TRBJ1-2	CACWARGDGYTF
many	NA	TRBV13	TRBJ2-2	CASSLDRHAGELFF
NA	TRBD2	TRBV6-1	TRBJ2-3	CASSRGGHGTDTQYF
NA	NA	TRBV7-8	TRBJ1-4	CASSLVDRYNEKLFF
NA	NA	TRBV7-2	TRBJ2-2	CASSLESTGELFF
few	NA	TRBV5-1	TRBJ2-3	CASSLERLALGTDTQYF
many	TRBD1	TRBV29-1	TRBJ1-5	CSVASTGDSNQPQHF
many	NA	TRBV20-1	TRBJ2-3	CSARDVWGPDTQYF
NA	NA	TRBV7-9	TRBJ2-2	CASSGRGLTTGELFF